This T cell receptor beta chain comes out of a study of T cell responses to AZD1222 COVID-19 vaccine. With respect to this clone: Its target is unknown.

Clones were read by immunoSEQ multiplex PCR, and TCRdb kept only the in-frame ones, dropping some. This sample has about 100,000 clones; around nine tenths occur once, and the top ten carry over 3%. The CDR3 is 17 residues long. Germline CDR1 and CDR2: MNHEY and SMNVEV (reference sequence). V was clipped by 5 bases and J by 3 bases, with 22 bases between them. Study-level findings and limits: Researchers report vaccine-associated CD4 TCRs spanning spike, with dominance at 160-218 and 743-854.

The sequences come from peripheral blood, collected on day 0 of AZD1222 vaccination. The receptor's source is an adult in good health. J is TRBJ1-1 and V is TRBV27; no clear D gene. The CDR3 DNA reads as TGTGCCAGCAGTCGCCGGGCCCTCCTCGGTCGGTACACTGAAGCTTTCTTT. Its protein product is CASSRRALLGRYTEAFF.